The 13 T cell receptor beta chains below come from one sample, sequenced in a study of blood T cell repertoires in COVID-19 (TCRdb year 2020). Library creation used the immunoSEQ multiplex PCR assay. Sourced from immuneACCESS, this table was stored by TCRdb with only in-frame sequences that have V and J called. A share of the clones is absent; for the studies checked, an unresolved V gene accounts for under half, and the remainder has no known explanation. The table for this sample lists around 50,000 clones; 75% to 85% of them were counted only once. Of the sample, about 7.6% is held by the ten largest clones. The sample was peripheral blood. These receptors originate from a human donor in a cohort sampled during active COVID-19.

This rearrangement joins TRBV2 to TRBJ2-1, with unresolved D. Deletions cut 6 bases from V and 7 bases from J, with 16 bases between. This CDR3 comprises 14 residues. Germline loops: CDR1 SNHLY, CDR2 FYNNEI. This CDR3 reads CASSNPRSSNEQFF. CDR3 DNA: TGTGCCAGCAGCAACCCCCGGAGTTCGAATGAGCAGTTCTTC.

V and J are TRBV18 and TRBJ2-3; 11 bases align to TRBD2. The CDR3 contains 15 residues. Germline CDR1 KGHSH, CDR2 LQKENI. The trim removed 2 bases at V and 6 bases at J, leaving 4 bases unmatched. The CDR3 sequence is CASSPTSGRGDTQYF. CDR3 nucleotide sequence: TGTGCCAGCTCACCAACTAGCGGGAGAGGGGATACGCAGTATTTT.

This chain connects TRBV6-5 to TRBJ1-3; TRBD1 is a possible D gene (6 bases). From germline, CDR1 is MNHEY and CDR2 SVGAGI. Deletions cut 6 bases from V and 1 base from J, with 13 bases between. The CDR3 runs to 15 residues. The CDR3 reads CASRSTGASGNTIYF. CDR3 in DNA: TGTGCCAGCAGGTCGACAGGCGCATCTGGAAACACCATATATTTT.

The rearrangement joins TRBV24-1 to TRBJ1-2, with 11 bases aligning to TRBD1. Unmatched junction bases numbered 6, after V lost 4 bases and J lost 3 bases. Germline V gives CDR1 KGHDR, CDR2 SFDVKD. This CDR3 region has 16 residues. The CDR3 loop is CATSDRGTGGYYGYTF. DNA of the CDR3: TGTGCCACCAGTGACCGCGGGACAGGGGGTTACTATGGCTACACCTTC.

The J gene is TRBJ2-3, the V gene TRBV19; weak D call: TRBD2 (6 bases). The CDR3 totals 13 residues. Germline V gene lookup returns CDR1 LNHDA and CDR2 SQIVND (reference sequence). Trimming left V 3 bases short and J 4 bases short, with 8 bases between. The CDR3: CASSIRGADTQYF. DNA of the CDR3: TGTGCCAGTAGTATTCGCGGGGCAGATACGCAGTATTTT.

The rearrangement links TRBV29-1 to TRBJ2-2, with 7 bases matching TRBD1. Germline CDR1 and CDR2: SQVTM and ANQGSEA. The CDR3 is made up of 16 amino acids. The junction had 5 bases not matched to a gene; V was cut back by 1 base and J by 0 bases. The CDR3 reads CSVEGRQGANTGELFF. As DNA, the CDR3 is TGCAGCGTTGAAGGCCGGCAGGGGGCGAACACCGGGGAGCTGTTTTTT.

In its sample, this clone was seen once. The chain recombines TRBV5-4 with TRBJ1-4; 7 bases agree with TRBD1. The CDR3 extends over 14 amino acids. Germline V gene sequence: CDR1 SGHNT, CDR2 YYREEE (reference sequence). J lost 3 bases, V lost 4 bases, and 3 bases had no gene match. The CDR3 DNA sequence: TGTGCCAGCAGCAGACAGGGACCTAATGAAAAACTGTTTTTT. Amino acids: CASSRQGPNEKLFF.

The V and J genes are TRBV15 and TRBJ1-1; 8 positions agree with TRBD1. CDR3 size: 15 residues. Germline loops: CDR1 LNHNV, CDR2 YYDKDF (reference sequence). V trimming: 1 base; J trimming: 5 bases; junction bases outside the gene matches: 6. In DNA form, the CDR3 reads TGTGCCACCAGCAGAGCGGGACAGGCGGGAACTGAAGCTTTCTTT. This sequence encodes CATSRAGQAGTEAFF.

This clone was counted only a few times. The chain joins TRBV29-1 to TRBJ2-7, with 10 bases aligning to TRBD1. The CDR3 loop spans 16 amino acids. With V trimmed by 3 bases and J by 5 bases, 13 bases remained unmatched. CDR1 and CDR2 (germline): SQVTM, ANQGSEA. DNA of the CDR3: TGCAGCGTTGATGGGACCGGGACAGGGGATGGGGACGAGCAGTACTTC. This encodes CSVDGTGTGDGDEQYF.

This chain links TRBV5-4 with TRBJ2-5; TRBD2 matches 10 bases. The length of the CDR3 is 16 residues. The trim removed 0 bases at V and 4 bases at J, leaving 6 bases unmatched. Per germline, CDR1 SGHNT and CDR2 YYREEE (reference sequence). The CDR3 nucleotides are TGTGCCAGCAGCTTGGACCCAGCGGGAGGGAGAGAGACCCAGTACTTC. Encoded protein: CASSLDPAGGRETQYF. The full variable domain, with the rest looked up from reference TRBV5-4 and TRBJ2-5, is ETGVTQSPTHLIKTRGQQVTLRCSSQSGHNTVSWYQQALGQGPQFIFQYYREEENGRGNFPPRFSGLQFPNYSSELNVNALELDDSALYLCASSLDPAGGRETQYFGPGTRLLVL.

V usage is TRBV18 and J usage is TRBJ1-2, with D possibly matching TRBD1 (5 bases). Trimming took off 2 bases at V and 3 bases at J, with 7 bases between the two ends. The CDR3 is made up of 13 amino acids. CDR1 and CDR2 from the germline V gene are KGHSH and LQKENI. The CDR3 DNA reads TGTGCCAGCTCACCAGGAGGGGACTATGGCTACACCTTC. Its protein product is CASSPGGDYGYTF.

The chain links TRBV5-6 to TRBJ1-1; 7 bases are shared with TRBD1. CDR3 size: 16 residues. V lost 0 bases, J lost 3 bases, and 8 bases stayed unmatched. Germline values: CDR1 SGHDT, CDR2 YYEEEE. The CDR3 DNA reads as TGTGCCAGCAGCTTGGTAACAGGGGTAGGGGACACTGAAGCTTTCTTT. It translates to CASSLVTGVGDTEAFF.

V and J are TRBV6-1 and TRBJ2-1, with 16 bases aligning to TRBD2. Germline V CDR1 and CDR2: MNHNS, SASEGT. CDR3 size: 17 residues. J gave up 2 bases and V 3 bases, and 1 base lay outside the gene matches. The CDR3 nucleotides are TGTGCCAGCAGTGAGGGGACTAGCGGGAGGGCCTACAATGAGCAGTTCTTC. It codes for CASSEGTSGRAYNEQFF.